Following are 13 T cell receptor beta chains from one sample sequenced in a study of T cell repertoires in cytomegalovirus infection. TCRdb re-derived calls from the reads in MiXCR, one entry per CDR3 protein. The sample records some 250,000 distinct CDR3 sequences, 8% to 9.5% being singletons. The sample taken for sequencing was PBMCs. The receptors come from a human donor in good health (CMV status not recorded). Some clones in this sample may be carry-over from other donors' samples.

In this sample, this clonotype turned up many times. This chain uses TRBV7-6 with TRBJ1-5; D ambiguous. Trimming took off 1 base at V and 3 bases at J, with 4 bases between the two ends. Per germline, CDR1 SGHVS and CDR2 FNYEAQ. The CDR3 spans 13 residues. The CDR3 here is CASSLEFNQPQHF. CDR3 nucleotides: TGTGCCAGCAGCTTAGAGTTCAATCAGCCCCAGCATTTT.

This clonotype was observed many times. The J gene is TRBJ2-1, the V gene TRBV5-6, with D uncertain. Deletions cut 4 bases from V and 7 bases from J, with 12 bases between. This CDR3 has 13 residues. Germline V gene lookup returns CDR1 SGHDT and CDR2 YYEEEE. As DNA, the CDR3 is TGTGCCAGCAGCACCGACCTGGGAAATGAGCAGTTCTTC. The encoded protein is CASSTDLGNEQFF.

Notes on this clonotype: This may stem from a read error, because a much larger clone lies one nucleotide away. The V gene is TRBV7-2, the J gene TRBJ1-3; D might be TRBD1 (6 bases). Germline CDR1 is SGHTA and CDR2 is FQGNSA. The CDR3 extends over 14 amino acids. DNA for the CDR3: TGTGTCAGCAGCCCACTAGGGGGGGGAAACACCATATATTTT. As protein: CVSSPLGGGNTIYF. The full variable domain, with the rest looked up from reference TRBV7-2 and TRBJ1-3, is GAGVSQSPSNKVTEKGKDVELRCDPISGHTALYWYRQSLGQGLEFLIYFQGNSAPDKSGLPSDRFSAERTGGSVSTLTIQRTQQEDSAVYLCVSSPLGGGNTIYFGEGSWLTVV.

The V and J genes are TRBV20-1 and TRBJ2-3; 7 bases match TRBD2. The trim removed 3 bases at V and 6 bases at J, leaving 3 bases unmatched. Germline V gene data show CDR1 as DFQATT and CDR2 as SNEGSKA (reference sequence). This CDR3 is built from 12 residues. CDR3 DNA: TGCAGTGCTAGCGGGGGAGGGGATACGCAGTATTTT. This sequence encodes CSASGGGDTQYF.

There are a few counts of this clonotype. CDR3 nucleotide sequence: TGCAGTGTCGCGACAGGCGGAAACACCATATATTTT. Residues: CSVATGGNTIYF. This rearrangement joins TRBV20-1 to TRBJ1-3; D possibly corresponds to TRBD1 (6 bases). The V end lost 7 bases, the J end lost 4 bases, and 11 bases lay between the germline ends. The length of the CDR3 is 12 residues. Germline V gene sequence: CDR1 DFQATT, CDR2 SNEGSKA (reference sequence).

The J gene is TRBJ2-7, the V gene TRBV28, with D unclear. Trimming removed 3 bases at V and 2 bases at J, with 8 bases between. Germline values: CDR1 MDHEN, CDR2 SYDVKM. CDR3 length equals 13 residues. The CDR3 spells CASSFERTYEQYF. The DNA of the CDR3 is TGTGCCAGCAGTTTTGAACGTACCTACGAGCAGTACTTC.

This clonotype was seen at least ten times. V gene TRBV19 combines with J gene TRBJ1-3, with D possibly being TRBD1 (6 bases). CDR1 and CDR2 (germline): LNHDA, SQIVND (reference sequence). The CDR3 contains 14 residues. V shed 3 bases and J shed 3 bases, with 9 bases lying between them. CDR3 sequence: CASSIGRGGNTIYF. In DNA form, the CDR3 reads TGTGCCAGTAGTATCGGCAGGGGTGGAAACACCATATATTTT.

This clonotype was found a few times. The chain joins TRBV4-3 to TRBJ1-2, with TRBD1 matching over 9 bases. The trim removed 3 bases at V and 3 bases at J, leaving 2 bases unmatched. The CDR3 runs to 14 residues. Germline-derived CDR1 and CDR2 are LGHNA and YSLEER. Written as DNA, the CDR3 is TGCGCCAGCAGCCACGACAGGGGGGACTATGGCTACACCTTC. Translated: CASSHDRGDYGYTF.

The sample holds many counts of this clonotype. The rearrangement links TRBV7-2 to TRBJ2-6, with D unresolved. Trimming shortened V by 5 bases and J by 0 bases, and 8 bases separated the two germline ends. Germline V gives CDR1 SGHTA, CDR2 FQGNSA. The CDR3 runs 15 residues. The CDR3 sequence is CASSLQLSGANVLTF. In nucleotides, the CDR3 is TGTGCCAGCAGCCTACAGCTCTCTGGGGCCAACGTCCTGACTTTC.

V gene TRBV19 combines with J gene TRBJ1-1; D remains ambiguous. The V gene's germline CDR1 is LNHDA and CDR2 SQIVND (reference sequence). The V end was cut by 3 bases, the J end by 1 base, with 6 bases between. This CDR3 contains 13 residues. The CDR3 DNA reads as TGTGCCAGTAGTATCAACCCGAACACTGAAGCTTTCTTT. Protein sequence: CASSINPNTEAFF.

This chain uses TRBV3-1 with TRBJ2-2; the match to TRBD2 covers 7 bases. V shed 2 bases, J shed 8 bases, and the junction held 11 bases outside the gene matches. The CDR3 sequence is 16 residues long. Germline V gene data show CDR1 as LGHDT and CDR2 as YNNKEL (reference sequence). CDR3 in amino acids: CASSQKGPGGPGELFF. The CDR3 DNA follows: TGTGCCAGCAGCCAAAAGGGTCCGGGGGGACCTGGGGAGCTGTTTTTT.

V is TRBV29-1 and J is TRBJ1-1, with 9 nucleotides matching TRBD1. Trimming cost V 4 bases and J 5 bases; bases outside gene matches: 14. The CDR3 has 16 amino acids. CDR1 SQVTM and CDR2 ANQGSEA come from the germline V gene. In DNA, the CDR3 is TGCAGCGTTGCGCCCGGGACAGGGACCCTGGGGACTGAAGCTTTCTTT. This gives the protein CSVAPGTGTLGTEAFF. Full variable domain (remainder filled in from reference TRBV29-1 and TRBJ1-1): SAVISQKPSRDICQRGTSLTIQCQVDSQVTMMFWYRQQPGQSLTLIATANQGSEATYESGFVIDKFPISRPNLTFSTLTVSNMSPEDSSIYLCSVAPGTGTLGTEAFFGQGTRLTVV.

This clonotype was seen many times. V usage is TRBV7-2 and J usage is TRBJ2-7; 10 bases line up with TRBD1. CDR1 and CDR2 (germline): SGHTA, FQGNSA. Trimming removed 5 bases from V and 3 bases from J; junction bases left unmatched: 13. There are 17 residues in the CDR3. Here the CDR3 reads CASSRTSPRDRGYEQYF. CDR3 sequence (DNA): TGTGCCAGCAGCCGAACATCACCCAGGGACAGGGGCTACGAGCAGTACTTC.